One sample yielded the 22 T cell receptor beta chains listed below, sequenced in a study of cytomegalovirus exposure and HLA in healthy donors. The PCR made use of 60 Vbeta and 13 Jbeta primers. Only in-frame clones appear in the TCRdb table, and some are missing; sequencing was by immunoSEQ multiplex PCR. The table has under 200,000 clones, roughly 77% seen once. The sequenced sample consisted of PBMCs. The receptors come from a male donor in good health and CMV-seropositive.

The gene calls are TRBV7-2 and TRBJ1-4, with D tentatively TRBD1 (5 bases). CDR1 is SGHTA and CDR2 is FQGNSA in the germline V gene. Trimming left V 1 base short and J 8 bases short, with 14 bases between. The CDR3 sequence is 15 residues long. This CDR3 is CASSLVYRGEEKLFF. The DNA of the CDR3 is TGTGCCAGCAGCTTAGTGTATAGGGGTGAAGAAAAACTGTTTTTT.

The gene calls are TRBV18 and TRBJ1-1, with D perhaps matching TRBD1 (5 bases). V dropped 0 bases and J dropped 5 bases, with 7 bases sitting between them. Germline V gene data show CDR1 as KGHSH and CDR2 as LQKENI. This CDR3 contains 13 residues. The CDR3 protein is CASSPPGVTEAFF. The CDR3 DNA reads TGTGCCAGCTCACCACCAGGGGTGACTGAAGCTTTCTTT.

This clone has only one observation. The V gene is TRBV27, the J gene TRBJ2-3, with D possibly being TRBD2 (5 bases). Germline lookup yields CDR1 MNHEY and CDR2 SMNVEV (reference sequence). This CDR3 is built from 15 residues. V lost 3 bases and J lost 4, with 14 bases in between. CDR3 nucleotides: TGTGCCAGCAGTTTCGGCCGGGGTCTCGCAGATACGCAGTATTTT. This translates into CASSFGRGLADTQYF.

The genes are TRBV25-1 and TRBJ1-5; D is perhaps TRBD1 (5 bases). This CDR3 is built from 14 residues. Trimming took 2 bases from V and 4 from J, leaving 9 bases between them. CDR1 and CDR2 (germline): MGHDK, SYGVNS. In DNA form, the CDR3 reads TGTGCCAGCAGTGAACAGGGACTGAATCAGCCCCAGCATTTT. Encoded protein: CASSEQGLNQPQHF.

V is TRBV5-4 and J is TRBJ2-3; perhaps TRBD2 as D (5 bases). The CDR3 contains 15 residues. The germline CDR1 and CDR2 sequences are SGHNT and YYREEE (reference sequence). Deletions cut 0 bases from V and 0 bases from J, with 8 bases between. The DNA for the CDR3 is TGTGCCAGCAGCTTGGCGACGGGAAGCACAGATACGCAGTATTTT. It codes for CASSLATGSTDTQYF.

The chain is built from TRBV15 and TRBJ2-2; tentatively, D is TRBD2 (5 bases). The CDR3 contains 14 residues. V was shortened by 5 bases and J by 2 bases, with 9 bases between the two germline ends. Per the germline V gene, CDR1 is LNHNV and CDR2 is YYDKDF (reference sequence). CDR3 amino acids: CATSPTGNTGELFF. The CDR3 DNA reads TGTGCCACCAGCCCGACGGGAAACACCGGGGAGCTGTTTTTT. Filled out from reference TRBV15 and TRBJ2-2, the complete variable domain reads DAMVIQNPRYQVTQFGKPVTLSCSQTLNHNVMYWYQQKSSQAPKLLFHYYDKDFNNEADTPDNFQSRRPNTSFCFLDIRSPGLGDTAMYLCATSPTGNTGELFFGEGSRLTVL.

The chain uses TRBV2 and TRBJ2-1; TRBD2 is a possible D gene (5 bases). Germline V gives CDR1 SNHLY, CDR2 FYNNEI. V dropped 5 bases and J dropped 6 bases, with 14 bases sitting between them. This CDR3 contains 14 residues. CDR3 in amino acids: CASSWTPRVNEQFF. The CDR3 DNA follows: TGTGCCAGCAGTTGGACTCCTCGGGTCAATGAGCAGTTCTTC.

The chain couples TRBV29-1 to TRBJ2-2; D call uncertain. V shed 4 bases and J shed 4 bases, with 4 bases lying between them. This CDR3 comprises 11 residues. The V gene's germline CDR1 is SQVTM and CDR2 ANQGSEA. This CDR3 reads CSVVRTGELFF. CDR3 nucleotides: TGCAGCGTTGTGCGCACCGGGGAGCTGTTTTTT.

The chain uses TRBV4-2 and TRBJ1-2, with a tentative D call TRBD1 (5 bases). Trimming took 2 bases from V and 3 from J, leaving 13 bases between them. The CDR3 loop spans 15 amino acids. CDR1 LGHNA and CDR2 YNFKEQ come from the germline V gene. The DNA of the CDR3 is TGTGCCAGCAGCCAATTTCAGGGTGAATACTATGGCTACACCTTC. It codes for CASSQFQGEYYGYTF.

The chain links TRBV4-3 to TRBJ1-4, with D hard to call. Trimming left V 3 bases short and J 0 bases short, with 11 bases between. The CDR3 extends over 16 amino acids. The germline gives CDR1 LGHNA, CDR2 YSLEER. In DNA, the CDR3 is TGCGCCAGCAGCCACGGCGGGTCTGCAACTAATGAAAAACTGTTTTTT. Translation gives CASSHGGSATNEKLFF.

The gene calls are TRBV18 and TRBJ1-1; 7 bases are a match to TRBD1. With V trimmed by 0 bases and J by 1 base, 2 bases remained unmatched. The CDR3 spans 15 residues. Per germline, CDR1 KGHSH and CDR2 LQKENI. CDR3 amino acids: CASSPPRDRNTEAFF. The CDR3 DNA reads TGTGCCAGCTCACCACCCCGGGACAGGAACACTGAAGCTTTCTTT.

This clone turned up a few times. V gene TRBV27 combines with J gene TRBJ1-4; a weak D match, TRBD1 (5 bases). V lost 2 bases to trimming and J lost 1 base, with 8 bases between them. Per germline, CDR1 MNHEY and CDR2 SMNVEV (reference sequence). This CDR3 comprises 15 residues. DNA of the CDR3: TGTGCCAGCAGTTTAATGCAGGGAACTAATGAAAAACTGTTTTTT. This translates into CASSLMQGTNEKLFF.

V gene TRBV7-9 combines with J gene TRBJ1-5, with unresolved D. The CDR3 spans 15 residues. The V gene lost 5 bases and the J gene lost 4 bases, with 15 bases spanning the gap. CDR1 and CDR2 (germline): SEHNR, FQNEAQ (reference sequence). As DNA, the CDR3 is TGTGCCAGCAGCCACGGAGTGTCGGAAAATCAGCCCCAGCATTTT. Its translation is CASSHGVSENQPQHF.

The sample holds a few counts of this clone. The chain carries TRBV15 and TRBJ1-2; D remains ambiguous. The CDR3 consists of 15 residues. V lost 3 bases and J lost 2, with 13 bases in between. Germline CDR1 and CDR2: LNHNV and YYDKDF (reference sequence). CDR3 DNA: TGTGCCACCAGCAGTAGGACGGAGGAAAACTATGGCTACACCTTC. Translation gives CATSSRTEENYGYTF.

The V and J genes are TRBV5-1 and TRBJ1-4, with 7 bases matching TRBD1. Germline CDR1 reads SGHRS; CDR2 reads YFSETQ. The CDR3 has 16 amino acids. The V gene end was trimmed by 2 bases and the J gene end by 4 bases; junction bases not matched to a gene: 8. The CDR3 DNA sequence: TGCGCCAGCAGCTTACAGGGGCGCTTGTATAATGAAAAACTGTTTTTT. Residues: CASSLQGRLYNEKLFF.

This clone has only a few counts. The DNA for the CDR3 is TGTGCCAGCAGTTACCGGGACAGGGGGGGCTCCTACGAGCAGTACTTC. This codes for CASSYRDRGGSYEQYF. This chain uses TRBV6-5 with TRBJ2-7, with TRBD1 identical over 11 bases. The V and J ends lost 2 bases and 0 bases, in that order; junction bases with no gene match: 3. The CDR3 is 16 residues long. CDR1 and CDR2 from the germline V gene are MNHEY and SVGAGI.

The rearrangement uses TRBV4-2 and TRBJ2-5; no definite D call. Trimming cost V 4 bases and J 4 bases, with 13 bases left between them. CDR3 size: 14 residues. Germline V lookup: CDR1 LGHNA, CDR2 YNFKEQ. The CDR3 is CASSLTGPGETQYF. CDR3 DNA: TGTGCCAGCAGCCTCACGGGTCCGGGAGAGACCCAGTACTTC.

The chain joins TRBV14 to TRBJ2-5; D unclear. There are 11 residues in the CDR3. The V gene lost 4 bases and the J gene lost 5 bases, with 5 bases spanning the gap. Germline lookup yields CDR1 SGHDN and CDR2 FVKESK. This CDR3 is CASSLGETQYF. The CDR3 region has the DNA TGTGCCAGCAGCCTCGGGGAGACCCAGTACTTC. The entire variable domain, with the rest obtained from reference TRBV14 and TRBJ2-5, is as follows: EAGVTQFPSHSVIEKGQTVTLRCDPISGHDNLYWYRRVMGKEIKFLLHFVKESKQDESGMPNNRFLAERTGGTYSTLKVQPAELEDSGVYFCASSLGETQYFGPGTRLLVL.

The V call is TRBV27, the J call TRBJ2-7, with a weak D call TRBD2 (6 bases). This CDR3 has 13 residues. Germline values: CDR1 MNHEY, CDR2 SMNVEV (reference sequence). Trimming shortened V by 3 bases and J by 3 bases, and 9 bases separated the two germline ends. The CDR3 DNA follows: TGTGCCAGCAGTTTCGGGAGCTTCTACGAGCAGTACTTC. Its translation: CASSFGSFYEQYF.

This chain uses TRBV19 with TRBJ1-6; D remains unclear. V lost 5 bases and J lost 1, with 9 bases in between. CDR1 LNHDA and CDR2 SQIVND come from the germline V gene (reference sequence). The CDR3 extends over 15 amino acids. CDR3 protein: CASSSGRSYNSPLHF. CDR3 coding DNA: TGTGCCAGTAGTTCGGGAAGGTCCTATAATTCACCCCTCCACTTT.

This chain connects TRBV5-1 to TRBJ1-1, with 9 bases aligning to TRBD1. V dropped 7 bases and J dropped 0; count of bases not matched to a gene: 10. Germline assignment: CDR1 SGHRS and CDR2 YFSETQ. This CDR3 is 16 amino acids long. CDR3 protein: CASSTGTGRVNTEAFF. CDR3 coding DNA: TGCGCCAGCTCCACCGGGACAGGGCGGGTGAACACTGAAGCTTTCTTT.

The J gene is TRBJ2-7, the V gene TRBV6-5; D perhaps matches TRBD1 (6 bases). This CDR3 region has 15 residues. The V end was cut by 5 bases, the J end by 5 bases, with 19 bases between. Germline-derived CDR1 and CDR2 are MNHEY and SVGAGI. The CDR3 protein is CASSRPTGSRNEQYF. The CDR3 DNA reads TGTGCCAGCAGTCGGCCCACAGGGTCGAGGAACGAGCAGTACTTC.